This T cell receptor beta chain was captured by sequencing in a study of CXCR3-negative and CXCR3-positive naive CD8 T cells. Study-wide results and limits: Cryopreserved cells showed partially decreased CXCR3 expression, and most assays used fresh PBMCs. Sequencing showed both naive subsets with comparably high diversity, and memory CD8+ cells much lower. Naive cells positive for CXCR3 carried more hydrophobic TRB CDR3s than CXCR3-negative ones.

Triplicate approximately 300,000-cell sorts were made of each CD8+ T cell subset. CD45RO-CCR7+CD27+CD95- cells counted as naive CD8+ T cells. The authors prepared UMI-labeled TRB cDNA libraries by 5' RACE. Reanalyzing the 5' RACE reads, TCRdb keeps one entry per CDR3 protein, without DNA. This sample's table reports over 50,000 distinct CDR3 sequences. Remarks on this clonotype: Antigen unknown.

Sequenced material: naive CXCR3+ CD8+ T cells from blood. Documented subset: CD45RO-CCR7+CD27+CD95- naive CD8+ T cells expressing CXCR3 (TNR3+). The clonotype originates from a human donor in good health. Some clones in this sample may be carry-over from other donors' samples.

CDR3 residues: CATSRGWGRGTNIQYF. This chain connects TRBV15 to TRBJ2-4; TCRdb lists TRBD1, though no DNA is available to test this call. This CDR3 region has 16 residues. Germline V gene sequence: CDR1 LNHNV, CDR2 YYDKDF (reference sequence).